The 24 T cell receptor beta chains presented below share a single source sample, sequenced in a study of T cell responses to AZD1222 COVID-19 vaccine (dated by TCRdb to the early 2020s). The protocol used for the library was the immunoSEQ multiplex PCR assay. Here the immuneACCESS table is served through TCRdb, limited to in-frame sequences with V and J called. Missing clones are a known gap in these copies; in checked studies unresolved V genes cover under half, and the rest lacks a known reason. This sample gives roughly 150,000 clones in total; approximately 90% of them show up just once. The top ten clones comprise approximately 0.97% of the sample. The meaning of the sample's time point label: about 28 days (+/-7) after the second vaccine dose. The starting material was peripheral blood, obtained 28 days after the second AZD1222 dose. These receptors all come from an adult who received the AZD1222 COVID-19 vaccine.

V gene TRBV7-7 combines with J gene TRBJ2-1, with 13 nucleotides matching TRBD2. The germline CDR1 and CDR2 sequences are SSHAT and FNYEAQ (reference sequence). Trimming took 5 bases from V and 8 from J; bases not matched to a gene: 6. This CDR3 is 15 amino acids long. The CDR3 nucleotides are TGTGCCAGCAGCCCCACTAGCGGGGGGGTTGATGAGCAGTTCTTC. This encodes CASSPTSGGVDEQFF. Full variable domain (rest looked up from reference TRBV7-7 and TRBJ2-1): GAGVSQSPRYKVTKRGQDVTLRCDPISSHATLYWYQQALGQGPEFLTYFNYEAQPDKSGLPSDRFSAERPEGSISTLTIQRTEQRDSAMYRCASSPTSGGVDEQFFGPGTRLTVL.

The table lists this clone with a few counts. The V and J genes are TRBV6-5 and TRBJ1-5; no reliable D call. Trimming removed 0 bases from V and 7 bases from J, with 13 bases in between. CDR1 and CDR2 (germline): MNHEY, SVGAGI. The CDR3 length is 15 residues. The CDR3 nucleotides read TGTGCCAGCAGTTACTCGTGGACTGGAGAACAGCCCCAGCATTTT. Translated: CASSYSWTGEQPQHF.

The chain links TRBV12-5 to TRBJ1-1; possible D gene TRBD1, 5 bases. Between the trimmed V and J ends, which lost 5 bases and 4 bases, there was a span of 20 bases. CDR3 size: 16 residues. The germline CDR1 and CDR2 sequences are LGHNT and FRNRAP. The CDR3 DNA reads as TGTGCTAGTGGTGGGGGAGCTGGGGTGGAATCCACTGAAGCTTTCTTT. It specifies CASGGGAGVESTEAFF.

This chain uses TRBV7-2 with TRBJ2-2; D call uncertain. The CDR3 is made up of 17 amino acids. Germline V gene data show CDR1 as SGHTA and CDR2 as FQGNSA. Trimming took 4 bases from V and 4 from J, leaving 19 bases between them. CDR3 bases: TGTGCCAGCAGCTCCCCTTACTCGATTTGGAGCACCGGGGAGCTGTTTTTT. Its protein product is CASSSPYSIWSTGELFF.

The V and J genes are TRBV4-2 and TRBJ2-7; D is unclear. CDR3 length: 13 amino acids. Germline loops: CDR1 LGHNA, CDR2 YNFKEQ. V gave up 4 bases and J gave up 3 bases, with 10 bases separating them. The CDR3 DNA follows: TGTGCCAGCAGCCGATCGGAGAGCTACGAGCAGTACTTC. It specifies CASSRSESYEQYF.

A single count supports this clone. The V and J genes are TRBV5-6 and TRBJ1-3, with D possibly TRBD1 on 6 matching bases. The V gene's germline CDR1 is SGHDT and CDR2 YYEEEE. The CDR3 extends over 14 amino acids. Between the trimmed V and J ends, which lost 1 base and 2 bases, there was a span of 7 bases. In DNA form, the CDR3 reads TGTGCCAGCAGCTTGTCAGGGGCTGGAAACACCATATATTTT. Its protein product is CASSLSGAGNTIYF.

V and J are TRBV5-5 and TRBJ1-6; TRBD1 matches at 9 bases. The CDR3 covers 15 residues. Trimming at V came to 4 bases and at J to 10 bases, leaving 9 bases not matched to a gene. Germline V lookup: CDR1 SGHKS, CDR2 YYEKEE (reference sequence). CDR3 coding DNA: TGTGCCAGCAGCCCACCGACAGGGGGAGACTCACCCCTCCACTTT. This encodes CASSPPTGGDSPLHF.

The chain employs TRBV6-5 and TRBJ2-1, with 7 bases aligning to TRBD1. CDR3 length: 14 amino acids. With V trimmed by 5 bases and J by 4 bases, 5 bases remained unmatched. Germline assignment: CDR1 MNHEY and CDR2 SVGAGI. The CDR3 loop is CASSLQGLYNEQFF. Written as DNA, the CDR3 is TGTGCCAGCAGTCTACAGGGGTTATACAATGAGCAGTTCTTC.

The J gene is TRBJ1-4, the V gene TRBV28, with D perhaps matching TRBD1 (5 bases). The CDR3 sequence is 20 residues long. Trimming stripped 3 bases from V and 1 base from J, with 24 bases between. Germline CDR1 and CDR2: MDHEN and SYDVKM. The CDR3 protein is CASSFPLWRGRGVTNEKLFF. The CDR3 coding sequence is TGTGCCAGCAGTTTCCCTCTTTGGAGAGGTCGGGGCGTAACTAATGAAAAACTGTTTTTT.

The genes are TRBV10-2 and TRBJ2-7; 8 positions agree with TRBD2. Trimming took 3 bases from V and 3 from J; bases not matched to a gene: 4. CDR3 length: 14 residues. Looked up from germline, CDR1 is WSHSY and CDR2 is SAAADI. CDR3 DNA: TGCGCCAGCAGTGATGCGGCGGGGGGCTACGAGCAGTACTTC. The encoded protein is CASSDAAGGYEQYF.

The gene calls are TRBV27 and TRBJ1-1; D is perhaps TRBD1 (5 bases). Trimming took off 2 bases at V and 0 bases at J, with 13 bases between the two ends. CDR1 and CDR2 from the germline V gene are MNHEY and SMNVEV (reference sequence). The CDR3 extends over 16 amino acids. DNA for the CDR3: TGTGCCAGCAGTTTAAGGTATGGGGCCGTGAACACTGAAGCTTTCTTT. Amino acids: CASSLRYGAVNTEAFF.

The chain employs TRBV12-3 or TRBV12-4 and TRBJ2-7; maybe TRBD1 (6 bases). The V end lost 6 bases, the J end lost 5 bases, and 14 bases lay between the germline ends. CDR3 length equals 13 residues. The CDR3 reads CASRPTGFDEQYF. In DNA form, the CDR3 reads TGTGCCAGCAGACCTACAGGGTTCGACGAGCAGTACTTC.

The rearrangement uses TRBV7-2 and TRBJ1-2; TRBD1 matches 8 bases. CDR3 length: 15 amino acids. V gave up 1 base and J gave up 3 bases; unmatched junction bases: 4. The germline CDR1 and CDR2 sequences are SGHTA and FQGNSA. The CDR3 protein is CASSLGPGQDYGYTF. In nucleotides, the CDR3 is TGTGCCAGCAGCTTAGGTCCGGGACAGGACTATGGCTACACCTTC.

V usage is TRBV5-1 and J usage is TRBJ2-7; D is unresolved. Deletions cut 1 base from V and 2 bases from J, with 7 bases between. This CDR3 contains 13 residues. The V gene's germline CDR1 is SGHRS and CDR2 YFSETQ. The CDR3 nucleotides read TGCGCCAGCAGCTTGCGGTGGGCCTACGAGCAGTACTTC. Its protein product is CASSLRWAYEQYF. Full variable domain (rest looked up from reference TRBV5-1 and TRBJ2-7): KAGVTQTPRYLIKTRGQQVTLSCSPISGHRSVSWYQQTPGQGLQFLFEYFSETQRNKGNFPGRFSGRQFSNSRSEMNVSTLELGDSALYLCASSLRWAYEQYFGPGTRLTVT.

The V gene is TRBV15, the J gene TRBJ2-5; 11 positions match TRBD1. After removal of 4 bases from V and 1 base from J, the junction contained 2 bases not matched to a gene. CDR1 is LNHNV and CDR2 is YYDKDF in the germline V gene (reference sequence). The CDR3 sequence is 15 residues long. The CDR3 sequence: CATSKDRGLQETQYF. CDR3 nucleotide sequence: TGTGCCACCAGCAAGGACAGGGGGCTCCAAGAGACCCAGTACTTC.

The chain employs TRBV5-1 and TRBJ1-1; possible D gene TRBD1, 6 bases. Germline values: CDR1 SGHRS, CDR2 YFSETQ. There are 15 residues in the CDR3. With 1 base removed from V and 4 bases from J, the gap between germline ends came to 14 bases. The CDR3 sequence: CASSLLGEGVTEAFF. The CDR3 bases are TGCGCCAGCAGCTTGTTGGGGGAGGGGGTCACTGAAGCTTTCTTT.

The V call is TRBV7-9, the J call TRBJ1-2; 11 bases are a match to TRBD1. With 5 bases clipped from V and 5 bases from J, the junction kept 16 bases outside the gene matches. The germline gives CDR1 SEHNR, CDR2 FQNEAQ (reference sequence). This CDR3 has 18 amino acids. The CDR3 here is CASSPTGGTGGLFYGYTF. The DNA for the CDR3 is TGTGCCAGCAGCCCTACGGGGGGGACAGGGGGACTCTTTTATGGCTACACCTTC.

This chain uses TRBV27 with TRBJ2-1; D is unclear. V was trimmed by 5 bases and J by 10 bases, leaving 15 bases between them. The CDR3 runs to 13 residues. Germline V lookup: CDR1 MNHEY, CDR2 SMNVEV (reference sequence). CDR3 protein: CASSPTQRPEQFF. As DNA, the CDR3 is TGTGCCAGCAGTCCGACACAGAGACCCGAGCAGTTCTTC.

This clone showed up just a few times. The rearrangement joins TRBV13 to TRBJ2-5; D not resolved. The CDR3 spans 13 residues. Germline V gene lookup returns CDR1 PRHDT and CDR2 FYEKMQ (reference sequence). Between the trimmed V and J ends, which lost 6 bases and 1 base, there was a span of 9 bases. The CDR3 bases are TGTGCCAGCAGTGGTTCCGGCCAAGAGACCCAGTACTTC. Translated: CASSGSGQETQYF. The full variable domain, with the rest looked up from reference TRBV13 and TRBJ2-5, is AAGVIQSPRHLIKEKRETATLKCYPIPRHDTVYWYQQGPGQDPQFLISFYEKMQSDKGSIPDRFSAQQFSDYHSELNMSSLELGDSALYFCASSGSGQETQYFGPGTRLLVL.

In this sample, this clone turned up once. This chain joins TRBV5-6 and TRBJ1-5; a possible D gene is TRBD1 (6 bases). Trimming removed 4 bases at V and 6 bases at J, with 17 bases between. CDR1 and CDR2 from the germline V gene are SGHDT and YYEEEE. This CDR3 contains 15 residues. CDR3 region: CASSRRGGGGQPQHF. The CDR3 region has the DNA TGTGCCAGCAGCCGGAGGGGGGGCGGCGGTCAGCCCCAGCATTTT.

The chain employs TRBV2 and TRBJ1-5; 9 bases match TRBD1. Germline CDR1 reads SNHLY; CDR2 reads FYNNEI. The CDR3 spans 12 residues. The ends lost 3 bases at V and 14 bases at J; junction bases unmatched: 5. In DNA form, the CDR3 reads TGTGCCAGCAGTGATACAGGGGGCGGGAAGCATTTT. This sequence encodes CASSDTGGGKHF.

The gene calls are TRBV2 and TRBJ2-1; no clear D. This CDR3 contains 11 residues. Trimming left V 8 bases short and J 9 bases short, with 11 bases between. Per the germline V gene, CDR1 is SNHLY and CDR2 is FYNNEI. As DNA, the CDR3 is TGTGCCAGCTCAAGAGTTGGTGAGCAGTTCTTC. It encodes CASSRVGEQFF.

The chain couples TRBV5-4 to TRBJ2-1; TRBD2 aligns across 12 bases. The CDR3 totals 17 residues. Germline V gene sequence: CDR1 SGHNT, CDR2 YYREEE (reference sequence). Losses at the gene ends were 4 bases for V and 4 bases for J; bases not matched to a gene: 9. The CDR3 is CASSPSGGAGSYNEQFF. As DNA, the CDR3 is TGTGCCAGCAGCCCTAGCGGGGGGGCCGGTAGTTACAATGAGCAGTTCTTC.

The J gene is TRBJ2-7, the V gene TRBV7-2; D unresolved. Germline V CDR1 and CDR2: SGHTA, FQGNSA. V lost 0 bases to trimming and J lost 3 bases, with 6 bases between them. The CDR3 covers 13 residues. The CDR3, as DNA: TGTGCCAGCAGCTTAGCAATAAACTACGAGCAGTACTTC. It translates to CASSLAINYEQYF.